The rows below give T cell receptor beta chains drawn from one sample of a study of multiple sclerosis patients with progressive multifocal leukoencephalopathy. Data came from immunoSEQ multiplex PCR; TCRdb stores just in-frame clones and leaves some out. This table has 30,000 or so clones, 90% appearing once. The sample was PBMCs, taken from a patient treated with natalizumab. These receptors came from a human donor with multiple sclerosis. The CDR3 runs from the conserved cysteine through the conserved F or W. Size tells how often a clone was seen (once, few, many) or the class of an expanded clone, and some rows leave it out.

CDR3aa	abundance	j_gene	v_gene
CASASGGANEQFF	.	TRBJ2-1	TRBV28
CASSFTGSVATQYF	.	TRBJ2-5	TRBV7-7
CASSIGSSGGSLYEQYF	.	TRBJ2-7	TRBV19
CASSMQTTPTIRTRMNYGYTF	.	TRBJ1-2	TRBV19
CASSDGTNNEQFF	few	TRBJ2-1	TRBV6-4
CAISGFQGNQPQHF	.	TRBJ1-5	TRBV10-3
CASSLETSGGEQFF	once	TRBJ2-1	TRBV7-9
CAISESHRGANQPQHF	.	TRBJ1-5	TRBV10-3
CASSSGLGQGDTGELFF	.	TRBJ2-2	TRBV7-7
CASSPGPTVETQYF	.	TRBJ2-5	TRBV5-4
CASTYRERLTDTQYF	.	TRBJ2-3	TRBV6-1
CASSYLQGLSEQYF	.	TRBJ2-7	TRBV6-6
CASSFSGTPYEQYF	once	TRBJ2-7	TRBV11-1
CASSQDRLPGNTIYF	.	TRBJ1-3	TRBV4-2
CASSQDWASYSPLHF	.	TRBJ1-6	TRBV4-3
CASSYSETGAYEQYF	.	TRBJ2-7	TRBV6-5
CASSLGDRGDGYTF	few	TRBJ1-2	TRBV5-1
CASSLYQNTEAFF	.	TRBJ1-1	TRBV5-1
CASSLERTYEQYF	.	TRBJ2-7	TRBV7-6
CASSAEHSGEQYF	.	.	TRBV9
CASSLVQGGTDTQYF	once	TRBJ2-3	TRBV11-2
CASSQLQDGRGSFF	.	TRBJ1-1	TRBV4-1
CASSEADGYTF	.	TRBJ1-2	TRBV25-1
CASSHNRGGLVGGQYF	.	TRBJ2-3	TRBV4-2
CASSPRLRGYNEQFF	.	TRBJ2-1	TRBV7-6
CASSSTGVYNEQFF	.	TRBJ2-1	TRBV5-1
CASSPTGVGNTIYF	.	TRBJ1-3	TRBV5-6
CASSSQGLDTEAFF	.	TRBJ1-1	TRBV5-6
CASSLARGRGEAFF	.	TRBJ1-1	TRBV7-9
CASTPGGQGPQNTGELFF	.	TRBJ2-2	TRBV11-2
CASSQERQGPVGTYEQYF	.	TRBJ2-7	TRBV4-1
CASSALSGNQPQHF	.	TRBJ1-5	TRBV19
CASSQEGAGGYSNTQYF	.	TRBJ2-3	TRBV4-2
CASSLAVRGVSTDTQYF	once	TRBJ2-3	TRBV5-5
CASSLVASPLTDTQYF	.	TRBJ2-3	TRBV7-2
CASSLGEDTEAFF	few	TRBJ1-1	TRBV6-5
CATSRESPGGSYEQYF	.	TRBJ2-7	TRBV15
CASSPWTGYSGNTIYF	.	TRBJ1-3	TRBV27
CASSRRGQGAGELFF	.	TRBJ2-2	TRBV11-3
CASTETSGNQETQYF	.	TRBJ2-5	TRBV2
CASSIPTEVDTEAFF	.	TRBJ1-1	TRBV19
CSAWTDLNTEAFF	.	TRBJ1-1	TRBV29-1